This entry describes one TCR beta chain. Its cognate antigen has yet to be identified. Base qualities are missing; no much larger clone stands one base away. The library was obtained by RT-PCR. The run used a NextSeq 550. Using fastp trimming at Q25 and MiXCR clonotype assembly, TCRdb reanalyzed the public sequencing data and kept in-frame beta chains. Merged by CDR3 protein, the rows form single entries marked with the most common genes and DNA. Recorded for this sample are approximately 410,000 distinct CDR3 sequences; about a sixth of them occurred a single time. The ten largest account for less than 8% of the sample. The data belong to a study of patients and donors after allogeneic stem cell transplantation (dated by TCRdb to between 2020 and 2021). Between the V and J ends, shortened by 7 bases and 0 bases respectively, the junction contains 6 bases. Reading the germline V gene gives CDR1 MNHNS and CDR2 SASEGT. The CDR3 holds 13 amino acids from the cysteine to the phenylalanine. Left in the record is the CDR3 DNA by itself, 39 bases read in frame from the first base.

Rearrangement joined TRBV6-1 to TRBJ2-2, with the D segment identity uncertain. Material: blood, either unsorted or a sorted T cell fraction (not recorded which). The source is a human donor who was either an allogeneic HSCT recipient or a stem cell or donor lymphocyte infusion donor (not recorded which). It is not recorded whose cells these are; they may come from a transplant donor. The sequence in DNA is TGTGCCAGCAAAGTCCCGAACACCGGGGAGCTGTTTTTT. Translated, it reads CASKVPNTGELFF.